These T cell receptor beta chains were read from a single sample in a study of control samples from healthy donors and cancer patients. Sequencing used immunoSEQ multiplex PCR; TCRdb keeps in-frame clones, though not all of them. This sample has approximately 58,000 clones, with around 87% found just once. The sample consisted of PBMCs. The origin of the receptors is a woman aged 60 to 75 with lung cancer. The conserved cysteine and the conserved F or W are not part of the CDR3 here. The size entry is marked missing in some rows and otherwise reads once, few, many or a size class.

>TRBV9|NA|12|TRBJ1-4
ASSVQDGDEKLF
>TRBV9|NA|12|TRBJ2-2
ASSVGPHTGELF
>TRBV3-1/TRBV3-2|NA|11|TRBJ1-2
ASSQDPGGGYT
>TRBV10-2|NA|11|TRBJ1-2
ASSVGGDYGYT
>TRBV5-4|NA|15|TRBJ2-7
ASSLKLIAGATYEQY
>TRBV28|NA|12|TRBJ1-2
ASTPYAPGYGYT
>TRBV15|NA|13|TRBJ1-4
ATSRQDSPGEKLF
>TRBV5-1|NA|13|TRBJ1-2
ASSLLGTTNYGYT
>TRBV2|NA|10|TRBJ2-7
ASSASSYEQY
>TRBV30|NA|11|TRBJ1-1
ASSAGSGTEAF
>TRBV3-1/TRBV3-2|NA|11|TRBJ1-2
ASSSRRVSGYT
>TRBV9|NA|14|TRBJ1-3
ASSERQGASGNTIY
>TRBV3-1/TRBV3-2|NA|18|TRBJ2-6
ASSQLLRTGGGSGANVLT
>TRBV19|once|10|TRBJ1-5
ASSIGDQPQH
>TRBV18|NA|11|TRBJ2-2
ASSPQGTGELF
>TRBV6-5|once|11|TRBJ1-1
ASSYKGQHEAF
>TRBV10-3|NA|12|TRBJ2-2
AIARAEGNGELF
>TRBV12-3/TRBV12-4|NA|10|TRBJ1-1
ASNYGGTEAF
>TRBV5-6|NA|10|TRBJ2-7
ASSGDSLEQY
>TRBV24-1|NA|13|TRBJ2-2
ATSSTGTNTGELF
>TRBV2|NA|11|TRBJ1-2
ASSESSNYGYT
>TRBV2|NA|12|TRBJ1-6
ASTRQQGPSPLH
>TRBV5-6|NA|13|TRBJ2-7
ASSLLAGPVYEQY
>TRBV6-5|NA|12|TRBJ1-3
ASSPTDSGNTIY
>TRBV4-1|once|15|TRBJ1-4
ASSQDIVGQINEKLF
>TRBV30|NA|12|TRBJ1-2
AWSVFRQRYGYT
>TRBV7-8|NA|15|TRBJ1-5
ASSLGGGTHSNQPQH
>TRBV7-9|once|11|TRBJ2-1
ASSLVGLNEQF
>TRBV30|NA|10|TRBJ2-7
AWSPSTYEQY
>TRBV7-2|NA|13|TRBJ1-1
ASSPSPGFWAEAF
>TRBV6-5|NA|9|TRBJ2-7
ASQLGYEQY
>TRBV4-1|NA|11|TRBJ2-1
ASSLRLADEQF
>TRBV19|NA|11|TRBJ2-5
ASSMPFQETQY
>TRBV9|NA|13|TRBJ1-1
ASSPWGEVGTEAF
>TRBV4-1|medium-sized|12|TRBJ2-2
ASSQDRSTGELF
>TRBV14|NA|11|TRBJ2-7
ANGEEGSYEQY
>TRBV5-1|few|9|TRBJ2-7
ASSLGYEQY
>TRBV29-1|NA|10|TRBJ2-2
SGTSNSGELF
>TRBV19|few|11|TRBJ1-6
ASMDRRGSPLH
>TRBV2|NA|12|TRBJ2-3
ASTFSRSTDTQY
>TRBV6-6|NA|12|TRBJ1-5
ASSYETGNQPQH
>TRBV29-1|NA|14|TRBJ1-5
SGPGPDPSLNQPQH
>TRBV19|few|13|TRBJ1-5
ASLRQTDSNQPQH
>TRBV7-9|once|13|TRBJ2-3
ASSPGGYITDTQY
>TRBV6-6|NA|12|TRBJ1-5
ASSSTGGGQPQH
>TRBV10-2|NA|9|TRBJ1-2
ASSDNYGYT
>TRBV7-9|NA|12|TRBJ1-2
ASSLVGGNYGYT
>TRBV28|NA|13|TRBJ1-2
ASSPRGLETVSHT
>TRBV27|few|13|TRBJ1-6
ASSLGQLANSPLH
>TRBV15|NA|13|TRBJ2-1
ATSRVAGDYNEQF
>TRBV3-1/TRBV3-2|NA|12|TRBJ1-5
ASSQDFGSRPQH
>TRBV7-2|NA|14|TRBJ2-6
ASSLAGSAGANVLT
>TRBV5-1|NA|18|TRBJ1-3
ASSLGGTGGPAMSGNTIY
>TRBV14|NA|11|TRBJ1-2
ASSPRTGDGYT
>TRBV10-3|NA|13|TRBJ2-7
AISEEVRGPYEQY
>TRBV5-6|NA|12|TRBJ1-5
ASSLRPVNQPQH
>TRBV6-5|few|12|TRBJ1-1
ASKKAGDGTEAF